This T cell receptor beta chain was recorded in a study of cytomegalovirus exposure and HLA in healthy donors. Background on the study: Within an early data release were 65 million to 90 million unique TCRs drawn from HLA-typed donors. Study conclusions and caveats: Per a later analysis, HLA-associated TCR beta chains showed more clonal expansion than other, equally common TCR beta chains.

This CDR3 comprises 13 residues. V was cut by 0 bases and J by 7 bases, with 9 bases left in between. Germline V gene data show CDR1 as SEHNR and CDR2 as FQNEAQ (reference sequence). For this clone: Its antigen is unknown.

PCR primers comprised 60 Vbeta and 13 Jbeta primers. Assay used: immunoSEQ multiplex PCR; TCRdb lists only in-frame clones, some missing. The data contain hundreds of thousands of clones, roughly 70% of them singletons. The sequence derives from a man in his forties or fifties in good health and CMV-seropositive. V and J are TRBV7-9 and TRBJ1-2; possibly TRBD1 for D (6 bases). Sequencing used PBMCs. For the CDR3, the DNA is TGTGCCAGCAGCTTAGCGACAGGCCTTGGCTACACCTTC. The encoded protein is CASSLATGLGYTF.